The 24 T cell receptor beta chains below come from one sample, sequenced in a study of blood T cell repertoires in COVID-19. Measured with immunoSEQ multiplex PCR; TCRdb has only the in-frame clones, and not every one. Of 200,000 to 250,000 clones in the sample, 88% were seen once. The specimen sequenced was peripheral blood. These receptors all stem from a woman between 55 and 75 years old with acute or convalescent COVID-19.

The chain links TRBV2 to TRBJ2-5; the D gene is possibly TRBD2 (7 bases). Germline V lookup: CDR1 SNHLY, CDR2 FYNNEI. V shed 6 bases and J shed 4 bases, with 18 bases lying between them. The CDR3 has 15 residues. CDR3 in amino acids: CASSLGGGRGETQYF. CDR3 nucleotide sequence: TGTGCCAGCAGCCTCGGGGGCGGGAGAGGAGAGACCCAGTACTTC.

The rearrangement joins TRBV5-5 to TRBJ1-3; no reliable D call. Germline lookup yields CDR1 SGHKS and CDR2 YYEKEE (reference sequence). V gave up 4 bases and J gave up 0 bases, with 11 bases separating them. This CDR3 comprises 15 residues. The CDR3 DNA is TGTGCCAGCAGCCTGACACCGTTCTCTGGAAACACCATATATTTT. It specifies CASSLTPFSGNTIYF. Filled out from reference TRBV5-5 and TRBJ1-3, the complete variable domain reads DAGVTQSPTHLIKTRGQQVTLRCSPISGHKSVSWYQQVLGQGPQFIFQYYEKEERGRGNFPDRFSARQFPNYSSELNVNALLLGDSALYLCASSLTPFSGNTIYFGEGSWLTVV.

This chain links TRBV19 with TRBJ1-6, with a weak D call TRBD1 (6 bases). Germline values: CDR1 LNHDA, CDR2 SQIVND (reference sequence). The CDR3 runs 16 residues. V lost 5 bases and J lost 9, with 20 bases in between. In DNA form, the CDR3 reads TGTGCCAGTAGTGTGCAAGGGGGGGTACTTGGTTCACCCCTCCACTTT. Translating gives CASSVQGGVLGSPLHF.

CDR3 nucleotide sequence: TGTGCCAGTAGGGAATGGGGGGGCCGATCAGATACGCAGTATTTT. This gives the protein CASREWGGRSDTQYF. The chain uses TRBV19 and TRBJ2-3, with D possibly TRBD2 on 7 matching bases. V was clipped by 6 bases and J by 4 bases, with 17 bases between them. Germline V lookup: CDR1 LNHDA, CDR2 SQIVND (reference sequence). This CDR3 contains 15 residues.

V and J are TRBV10-3 and TRBJ2-3; no clear D gene. The CDR3 is made up of 14 amino acids. Germline V gene sequence: CDR1 ENHRY, CDR2 SYGVKD. V gave up 0 bases and J gave up 0 bases, with 4 bases separating them. CDR3 DNA sequence: TGTGCCATCAGTGAGTCACAGAGCACAGATACGCAGTATTTT. Its translation is CAISESQSTDTQYF.

The J gene is TRBJ2-3, the V gene TRBV3-1 (or the pseudogene TRBV3-2), with TRBD2 as a possible D gene (6 bases). This CDR3 is built from 15 residues. V shed 4 bases and J shed 5 bases, with 16 bases lying between them. Per the germline V gene, CDR1 is LGHDT and CDR2 is YNNKEL (reference sequence). This chain's CDR3 is CASSLLAAKVDTQYF. For the CDR3, the DNA is TGTGCCAGCAGCCTATTAGCGGCTAAGGTAGATACGCAGTATTTT.

This clone was picked up one time. This rearrangement joins TRBV28 to TRBJ2-3; 8 nucleotides match TRBD2. Germline CDR1 is MDHEN and CDR2 is SYDVKM. This CDR3 has 17 amino acids. V was pared by 5 bases and J by 5 bases, with 15 bases of the junction left unmatched. DNA for the CDR3: TGTGCCAGCAGTCCCACCTTAGGCGGGAGGCTGGGAGATACGCAGTATTTT. Protein sequence: CASSPTLGGRLGDTQYF.

This chain uses TRBV28 with TRBJ2-7; TRBD1 matches at 9 bases. The CDR3 sequence is 17 residues long. Germline assignment: CDR1 MDHEN and CDR2 SYDVKM. The V gene end was trimmed by 4 bases and the J gene end by 4 bases; junction bases not matched to a gene: 14. CDR3 residues: CASSSPHSGTGRYEQYF. The CDR3 bases are TGTGCCAGCAGTTCTCCACATTCCGGGACAGGGCGATACGAGCAGTACTTC.

This clone was found once. The chain joins TRBV28 to TRBJ2-2, with 15 bases lining up with TRBD2. CDR3 length equals 19 residues. CDR1 and CDR2 from the germline V gene are MDHEN and SYDVKM. V dropped 6 bases and J dropped 4; count of bases not matched to a gene: 12. The CDR3 spells CASRIPWTSGRASTGELFF. CDR3 DNA: TGTGCCAGCAGAATTCCCTGGACTAGCGGGAGGGCCTCCACCGGGGAGCTGTTTTTT. The full variable domain, its missing parts supplied by reference TRBV28 and TRBJ2-2, is DVKVTQSSRYLVKRTGEKVFLECVQDMDHENMFWYRQDPGLGLRLIYFSYDVKMKEKGDIPEGYSVSREKKERFSLILESASTNQTSMYLCASRIPWTSGRASTGELFFGEGSRLTVL.

This chain joins TRBV2 and TRBJ1-2; 7 bases line up with TRBD1. J lost 1 base, V lost 6 bases, and 8 bases had no gene match. Germline V lookup: CDR1 SNHLY, CDR2 FYNNEI. CDR3 length equals 15 residues. The CDR3, as DNA: TGTGCCAGCAGAGCCCGGGACAGCAATAACTATGGCTACACCTTC. Translated, it gives CASRARDSNNYGYTF.

This chain links TRBV28 with TRBJ1-2, with D uncertain. The length of the CDR3 is 14 residues. CDR1 is MDHEN and CDR2 is SYDVKM in the germline V gene. Deletions cut 6 bases from V and 0 bases from J, with 11 bases between. CDR3 loop: CASSLVQPNYGYTF. The DNA for the CDR3 is TGTGCCAGCAGCCTCGTACAGCCTAACTATGGCTACACCTTC.

CDR3 bases: TGTGCCAGCAGCTCTCGAGGGACTAGCGGGAGGCCCCAACTCGGCGAGCAGTACTTC. Translating gives CASSSRGTSGRPQLGEQYF. This rearrangement joins TRBV5-5 to TRBJ2-7; 15 positions match TRBD2. The J segment lost 6 bases and the V segment lost 3 bases, leaving 16 bases of the junction unmatched. Per the germline V gene, CDR1 is SGHKS and CDR2 is YYEKEE (reference sequence). This CDR3 comprises 19 residues.

The chain has TRBV18 and TRBJ1-1; possible D gene TRBD1, 6 bases. Germline V CDR1 and CDR2: KGHSH, LQKENI. Trimming removed 1 base from V and 3 bases from J, with 18 bases in between. The CDR3 contains 17 residues. Here the CDR3 DNA reads TGTGCCAGCTCACCACAAGGGGGAGTAGTTCGAGACACTGAAGCTTTCTTT. Translating gives CASSPQGGVVRDTEAFF.

J is TRBJ1-2 and V is TRBV29-1; 8 bases align to TRBD1. With 6 bases clipped from V and 0 bases from J, the junction kept 6 bases outside the gene matches. Germline CDR1 SQVTM, CDR2 ANQGSEA. The CDR3 has 14 residues. This chain's CDR3 is CSVAPDRANYGYTF. CDR3 bases: TGCAGCGTCGCCCCGGACAGGGCTAACTATGGCTACACCTTC.

DNA for the CDR3: TGTGCCAGCACCCAGCAGGGTCGGAACACTGAAGCTTTCTTT. Encoded protein: CASTQQGRNTEAFF. The chain joins TRBV3-1 (or the pseudogene TRBV3-2) to TRBJ1-1; D might be TRBD1 (5 bases). Per germline, CDR1 LGHDT and CDR2 YNNKEL (reference sequence). CDR3 length: 14 amino acids. V lost 7 bases and J 1 base, leaving 13 bases between the germline ends.

The CDR3 sequence is CASSLTDRVNYGYTF. DNA of the CDR3: TGCGCCAGCAGCCTAACGGACAGGGTGAACTATGGCTACACCTTC. This chain links TRBV4-1 with TRBJ1-2; TRBD1 aligns across 8 bases. V was pared by 4 bases and J by 2 bases, with 6 bases of the junction left unmatched. Looked up from germline, CDR1 is MGHRA and CDR2 is YSYEKL. The CDR3 has 15 residues.

J is TRBJ1-1 and V is TRBV20-1, with D uncertain. This CDR3 spans 14 amino acids. V was cut by 3 bases and J by 3 bases, with 14 bases left in between. Germline V gene sequence: CDR1 DFQATT, CDR2 SNEGSKA (reference sequence). CDR3 loop: CSASESGIYTEAFF. The DNA for the CDR3 is TGCAGTGCTAGTGAATCCGGGATTTACACTGAAGCTTTCTTT.

V and J are TRBV28 and TRBJ1-5, with D possibly matching TRBD1 (6 bases). V was pared by 7 bases and J by 1 base, with 14 bases between. The V gene's germline CDR1 is MDHEN and CDR2 SYDVKM. CDR3 size: 15 residues. For the CDR3, the DNA is TGTGCCAGCAAACCATTCGGGACAAGCAATCAGCCCCAGCATTTT. The encoded protein is CASKPFGTSNQPQHF.

This sequence joins TRBV12-3 or TRBV12-4 and TRBJ1-5; D is perhaps TRBD1 (5 bases). The CDR3 totals 13 residues. V was cut by 0 bases and J by 9 bases, with 9 bases left in between. CDR3 DNA: TGTGCCAGCAGTTTAGCGTGGGGGGGGCCCCAGCATTTT. This encodes CASSLAWGGPQHF.

This chain connects TRBV12-3 or TRBV12-4 to TRBJ1-2, with TRBD1 matching 9 bases. Germline trimming cut 6 bases from V and 7 bases from J; bases unmatched to any gene: 6. CDR3 length: 13 amino acids. CDR3 amino acids: CASRRTGEGGYTF. CDR3 bases: TGTGCCAGCAGAAGGACAGGGGAGGGTGGCTACACCTTC.

The chain couples TRBV10-3 to TRBJ1-2; D might be TRBD1 (5 bases). Trimming took 9 bases from V and 0 from J, leaving 17 bases between them. The germline gives CDR1 ENHRY, CDR2 SYGVKD. This CDR3 is 15 amino acids long. CDR3 coding DNA: TGTGCCATTAGAGAGGGAGGGGACCCTAACTATGGCTACACCTTC. Translated: CAIREGGDPNYGYTF.

The rearrangement joins TRBV5-1 to TRBJ2-5; D unclear. Germline CDR1 reads SGHRS; CDR2 reads YFSETQ. The CDR3 is 13 amino acids. V was cut by 0 bases and J by 2 bases, with 5 bases left in between. The CDR3 reads CASSLVEQETQYF. In DNA, the CDR3 is TGCGCCAGCAGCTTGGTTGAGCAAGAGACCCAGTACTTC.

The genes are TRBV6-5 and TRBJ2-7, with D possibly TRBD2 on 5 matching bases. Germline values: CDR1 MNHEY, CDR2 SVGAGI. V was pared by 0 bases and J by 6 bases, with 12 bases between. The CDR3 runs 14 residues. This chain's CDR3 is CASSYSRESGEQYF. Here the CDR3 DNA reads TGTGCCAGCAGTTACTCGAGGGAGTCGGGCGAGCAGTACTTC.

The V gene is TRBV19, the J gene TRBJ1-5, with a tentative D call TRBD1 (5 bases). Germline values: CDR1 LNHDA, CDR2 SQIVND (reference sequence). The CDR3 contains 15 residues. The V and J ends lost 3 bases and 6 bases respectively, with 15 bases between them. The CDR3 DNA reads TGTGCCAGTAGTATTGATCCGACAAGGGGTCAGCCCCAGCATTTT. Encoded protein: CASSIDPTRGQPQHF.